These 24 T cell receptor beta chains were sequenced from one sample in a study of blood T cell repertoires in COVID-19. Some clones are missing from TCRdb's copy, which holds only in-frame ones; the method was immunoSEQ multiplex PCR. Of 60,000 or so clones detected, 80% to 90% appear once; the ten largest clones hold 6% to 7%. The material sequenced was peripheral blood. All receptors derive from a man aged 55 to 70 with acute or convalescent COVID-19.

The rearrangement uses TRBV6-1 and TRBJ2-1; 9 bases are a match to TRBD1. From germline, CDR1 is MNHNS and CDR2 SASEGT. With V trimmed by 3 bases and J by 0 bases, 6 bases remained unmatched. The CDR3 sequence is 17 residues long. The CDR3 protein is CASSETQGAGSYNEQFF. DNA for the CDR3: TGTGCCAGCAGTGAGACACAGGGGGCCGGCTCCTACAATGAGCAGTTCTTC.

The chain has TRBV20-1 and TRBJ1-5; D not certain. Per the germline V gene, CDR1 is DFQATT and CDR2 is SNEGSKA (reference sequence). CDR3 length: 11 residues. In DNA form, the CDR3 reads TGCAGGGCCGGGGTGAATCAGCCCCAGCATTTT. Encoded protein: CRAGVNQPQHF.

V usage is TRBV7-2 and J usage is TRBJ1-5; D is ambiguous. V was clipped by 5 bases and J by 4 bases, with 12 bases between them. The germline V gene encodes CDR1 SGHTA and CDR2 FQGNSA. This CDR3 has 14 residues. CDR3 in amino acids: CASSPQEGNQPQHF. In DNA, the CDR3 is TGTGCCAGCAGCCCCCAGGAGGGAAATCAGCCCCAGCATTTT. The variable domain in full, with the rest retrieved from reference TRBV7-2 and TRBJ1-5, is GAGVSQSPSNKVTEKGKDVELRCDPISGHTALYWYRQSLGQGLEFLIYFQGNSAPDKSGLPSDRFSAERTGGSVSTLTIQRTQQEDSAVYLCASSPQEGNQPQHFGDGTRLSIL.

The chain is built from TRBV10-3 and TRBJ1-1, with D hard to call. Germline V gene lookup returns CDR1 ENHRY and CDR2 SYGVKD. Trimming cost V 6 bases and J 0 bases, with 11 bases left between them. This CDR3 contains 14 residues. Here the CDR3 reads CAIRNSTLNTEAFF. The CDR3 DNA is TGTGCCATCAGGAACAGCACCCTGAACACTGAAGCTTTCTTT.

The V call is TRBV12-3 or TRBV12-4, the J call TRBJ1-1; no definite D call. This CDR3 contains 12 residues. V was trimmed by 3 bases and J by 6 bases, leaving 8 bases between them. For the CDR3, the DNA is TGTGCCAGCAGTTTGTATTACTCTGAAGCTTTCTTT. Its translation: CASSLYYSEAFF.

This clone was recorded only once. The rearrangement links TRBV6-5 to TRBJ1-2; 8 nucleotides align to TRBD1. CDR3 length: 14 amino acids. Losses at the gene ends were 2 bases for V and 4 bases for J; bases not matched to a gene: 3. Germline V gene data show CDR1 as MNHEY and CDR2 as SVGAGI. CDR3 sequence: CASSYATGAYGYTF. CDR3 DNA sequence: TGTGCCAGCAGTTACGCGACAGGGGCCTATGGCTACACCTTC.

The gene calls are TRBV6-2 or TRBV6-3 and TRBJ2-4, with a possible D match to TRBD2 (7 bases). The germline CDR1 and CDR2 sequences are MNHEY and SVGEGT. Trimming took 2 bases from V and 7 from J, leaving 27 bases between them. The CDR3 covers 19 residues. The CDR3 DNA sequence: TGTGCCAGCAGTTACGGTCCGAATAATGCGGGGGCCCTGCGGAACATTCAGTACTTC. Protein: CASSYGPNNAGALRNIQYF.

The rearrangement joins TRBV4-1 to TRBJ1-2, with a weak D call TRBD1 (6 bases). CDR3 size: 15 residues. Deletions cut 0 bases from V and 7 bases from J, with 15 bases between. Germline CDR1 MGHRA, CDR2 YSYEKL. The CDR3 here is CASSQDLGRGSGYTF. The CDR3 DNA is TGCGCCAGCAGCCAAGATTTAGGCAGGGGATCTGGCTACACCTTC.

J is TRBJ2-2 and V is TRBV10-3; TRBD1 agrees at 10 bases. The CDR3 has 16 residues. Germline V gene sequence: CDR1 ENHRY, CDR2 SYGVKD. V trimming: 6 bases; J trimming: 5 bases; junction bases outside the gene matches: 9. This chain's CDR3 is CAISQGQGKLTGELFF. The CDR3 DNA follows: TGTGCCATCAGCCAGGGACAGGGGAAGCTAACCGGGGAGCTGTTTTTT.

CDR3 coding DNA: TGTGCCAGTCAACAGGGGACAGGGGTTGTACAAGAGACCCAGTACTTC. It is translated as CASQQGTGVVQETQYF. The chain couples TRBV4-2 to TRBJ2-5; 10 bases align to TRBD1. V was pared by 9 bases and J by 2 bases, with 12 bases of the junction left unmatched. The CDR3 contains 16 residues. In germline, CDR1 is LGHNA, CDR2 YNFKEQ.

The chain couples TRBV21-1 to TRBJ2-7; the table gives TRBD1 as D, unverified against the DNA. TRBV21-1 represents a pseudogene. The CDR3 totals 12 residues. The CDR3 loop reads CASGTGQGEQYF. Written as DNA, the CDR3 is TGTGCCAGCGGGACAGGCCAAGGCGAGCAGTACTTC.

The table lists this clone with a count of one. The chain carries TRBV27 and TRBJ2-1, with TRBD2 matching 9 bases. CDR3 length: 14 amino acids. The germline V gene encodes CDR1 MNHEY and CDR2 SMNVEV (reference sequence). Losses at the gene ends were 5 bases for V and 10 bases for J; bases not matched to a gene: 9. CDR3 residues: CASSLSGGGGEQFF. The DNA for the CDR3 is TGTGCCAGCAGTCTTAGCGGGGGCGGGGGGGAGCAGTTCTTC.

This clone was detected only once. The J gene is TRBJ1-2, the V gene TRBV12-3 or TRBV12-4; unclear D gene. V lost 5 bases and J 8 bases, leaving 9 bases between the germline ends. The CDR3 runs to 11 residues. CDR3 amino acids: CASSVVGGYTF. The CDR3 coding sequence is TGTGCCAGCAGTGTTGTGGGCGGCTACACCTTC.

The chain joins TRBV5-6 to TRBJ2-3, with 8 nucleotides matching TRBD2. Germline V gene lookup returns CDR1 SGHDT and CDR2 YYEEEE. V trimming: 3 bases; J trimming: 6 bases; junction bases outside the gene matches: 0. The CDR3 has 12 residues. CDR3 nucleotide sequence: TGTGCCAGCAGCTGGACTAGCGATACGCAGTATTTT. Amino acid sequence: CASSWTSDTQYF.

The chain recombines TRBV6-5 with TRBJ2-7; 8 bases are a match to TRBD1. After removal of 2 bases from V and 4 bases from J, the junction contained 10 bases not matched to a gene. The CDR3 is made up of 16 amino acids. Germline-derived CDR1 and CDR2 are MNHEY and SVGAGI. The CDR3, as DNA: TGTGCCAGCAGTTACAAACGGACAGGGCAGGTTTACGAGCAGTACTTC. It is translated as CASSYKRTGQVYEQYF.

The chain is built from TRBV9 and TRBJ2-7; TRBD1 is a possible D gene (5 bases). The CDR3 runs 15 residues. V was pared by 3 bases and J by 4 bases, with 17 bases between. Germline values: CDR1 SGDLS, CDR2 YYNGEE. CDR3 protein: CASSGRDGAEYEQYF. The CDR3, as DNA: TGTGCCAGCAGCGGACGAGATGGGGCGGAGTACGAGCAGTACTTC.

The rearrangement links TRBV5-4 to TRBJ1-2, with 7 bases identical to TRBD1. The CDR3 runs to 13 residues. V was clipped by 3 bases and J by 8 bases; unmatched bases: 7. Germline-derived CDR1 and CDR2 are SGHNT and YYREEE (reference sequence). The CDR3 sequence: CASSSGQSFGYTF. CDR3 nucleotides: TGTGCCAGCAGCTCGGGACAGTCCTTCGGCTACACCTTC.

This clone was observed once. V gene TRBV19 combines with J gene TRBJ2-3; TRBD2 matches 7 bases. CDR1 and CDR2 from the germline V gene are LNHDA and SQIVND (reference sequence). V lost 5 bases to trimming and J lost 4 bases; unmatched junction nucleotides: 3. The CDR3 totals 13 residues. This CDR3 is CASSWGGPDTQYF. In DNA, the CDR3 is TGTGCCAGTAGTTGGGGGGGTCCAGATACGCAGTATTTT. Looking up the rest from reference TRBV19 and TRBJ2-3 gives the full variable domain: DGGITQSPKYLFRKEGQNVTLSCEQNLNHDAMYWYRQDPGQGLRLIYYSQIVNDFQKGDIAEGYSVSREKKESFPLTVTSAQKNPTAFYLCASSWGGPDTQYFGPGTRLTVL.

In DNA form, the CDR3 reads TGTGCCAGTAGTATATTCCCAGGCCCAGCTTTCTTT. Protein sequence: CASSIFPGPAFF. The chain has TRBV19 and TRBJ1-1; D is unclear. CDR1 is LNHDA, CDR2 SQIVND, per germline (reference sequence). The CDR3 is 12 amino acids. V was trimmed by 2 bases and J by 10 bases, leaving 11 bases between them.

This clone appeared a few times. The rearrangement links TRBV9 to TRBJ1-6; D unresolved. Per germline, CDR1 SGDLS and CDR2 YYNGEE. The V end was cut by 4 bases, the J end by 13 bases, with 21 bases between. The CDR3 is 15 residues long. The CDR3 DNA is TGTGCCAGCAGCCCCCGAGGCGGATTTGTTCAGCCCCTCCACTTT. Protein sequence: CASSPRGGFVQPLHF.

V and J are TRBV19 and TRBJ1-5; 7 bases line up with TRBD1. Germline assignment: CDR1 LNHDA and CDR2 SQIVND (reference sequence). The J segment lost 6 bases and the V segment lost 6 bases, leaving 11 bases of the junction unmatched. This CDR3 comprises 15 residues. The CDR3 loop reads CASSRDTGAPQPQHF. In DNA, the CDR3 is TGTGCCAGTAGCAGAGATACAGGGGCCCCTCAGCCCCAGCATTTT.

The CDR3 region is CASSQQNTEAFF. For the CDR3, the DNA is TGTGCCAGCAGCCAACAGAACACTGAAGCTTTCTTT. V usage is TRBV11-2 and J usage is TRBJ1-1; D not certain. CDR3 length: 12 residues. The germline gives CDR1 SGHAT, CDR2 FQNNGV. Trimming stripped 5 bases from V and 1 base from J, with 5 bases between.

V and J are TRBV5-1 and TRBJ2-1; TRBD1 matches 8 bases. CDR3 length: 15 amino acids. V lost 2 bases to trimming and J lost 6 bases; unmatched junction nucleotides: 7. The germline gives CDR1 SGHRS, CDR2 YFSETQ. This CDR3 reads CASSFPDRDGNEQFF. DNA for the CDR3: TGCGCCAGCAGCTTCCCGGACAGGGATGGCAATGAGCAGTTCTTC.

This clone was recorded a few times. The DNA for the CDR3 is TGTGCCAGCAAGTTTATGGCAGGGAACACCGGGGAGCTGTTTTTT. It yields the protein CASKFMAGNTGELFF. The chain joins TRBV27 to TRBJ2-2; the D is unclear. V was pared by 7 bases and J by 1 base, with 13 bases between. This CDR3 has 15 amino acids. Germline V gene lookup returns CDR1 MNHEY and CDR2 SMNVEV (reference sequence).